In this sample, the clone carrying this T cell receptor beta chain turned up a few times. 60 Vbeta and 13 Jbeta primers were used in PCR. Sequencing used immunoSEQ multiplex PCR; TCRdb keeps in-frame clones, though not all of them. Here the sample spans around 33,000 clones, more than 70% being singletons. The data are from a study of cytomegalovirus exposure and HLA in healthy donors. V lost 9 bases and J lost 10, with 15 bases in between. The germline CDR1 and CDR2 sequences are SGHTA and FQGTGA. The CDR3 has 12 residues. The rearrangement links TRBV7-3 to TRBJ1-4, with TRBD1 as a possible D gene (6 bases). This clonotype was sampled from a woman in her thirties in good health and CMV-seropositive. Sequencing input: PBMCs. CDR3 sequence: CARKGGTGKLFF. The CDR3 region has the DNA TGTGCCAGAAAGGGGGGGACGGGAAAACTGTTTTTT.